These 28 T cell receptor beta chains originate from one sample sequenced in a study of prognosis after radiotherapy for stage I lung cancer. From genomic DNA, two-round multiplex PCR was used to amplify TCR beta CDR3. Gene-specific TRBV and TRBJ primers were used in PCR round one. TCRdb passed the multiplex PCR reads through MiXCR, listing each CDR3 protein once. The sample shows fewer than 30,000 distinct CDR3 sequences, around 30% of them seen only once. The sequences come from PBMCs, collected before or after stereotactic body radiation therapy (not recorded which). All receptors come from a donor aged 50 or older with non-small cell lung cancer.

This clonotype was found many times. This chain uses TRBV20-1 with TRBJ2-7; 12 bases map to TRBD2. V shed 3 bases and J 0 bases; nucleotides not matched to a gene: 9. CDR3 length: 17 residues. Germline CDR1 DFQATT, CDR2 SNEGSKA (reference sequence). Written as DNA, the CDR3 is TGCAGTGCTAGCCGAGACGGGGGACTAGCGGGCTCCTACGAGCAGTACTTC. This encodes CSASRDGGLAGSYEQYF.

This clonotype has only a few counts. A far bigger clonotype differs at one base, so this is likely a read error. The chain recombines TRBV6-9 with TRBJ1-2; D is perhaps TRBD1 (5 bases). Trimming pared 3 bases from V and 0 bases from J, leaving 14 bases between. The CDR3 totals 16 residues. Per the germline V gene, CDR1 is MNHGY and CDR2 is SVAAGI. This CDR3 reads CASSYEGTSANYGYTF. In DNA form, the CDR3 reads TGTGCCAGCAGTTACGAAGGGACGTCCGCTAACTATGGCTACACCTTC.

There are many counts of this clonotype. The chain carries TRBV7-9 and TRBJ1-2; a weak D match, TRBD1 (5 bases). Germline V gene lookup returns CDR1 SEHNR and CDR2 FQNEAQ (reference sequence). The CDR3 consists of 16 residues. The V gene lost 5 bases and the J gene lost 7 bases, with 23 bases spanning the gap. Written as DNA, the CDR3 is TGTGCCAGCAGCCCGAGCTTCAACCGGGGGGGAAGTGGCTACACCTTC. This encodes CASSPSFNRGGSGYTF.

There are many counts of this clonotype. The V and J genes are TRBV9 and TRBJ1-1, with a tentative D call TRBD1 (6 bases). The CDR3 has 15 amino acids. The V end lost 3 bases, the J end lost 1 base, and 13 bases lay between the germline ends. Germline values: CDR1 SGDLS, CDR2 YYNGEE. The CDR3 nucleotides read TGTGCCAGCAGCGCGGGACACCTAGGGAACACTGAAGCTTTCTTT. Encoded protein: CASSAGHLGNTEAFF.

This clonotype was counted ten times or more. V gene TRBV5-1 combines with J gene TRBJ2-2, with 7 bases lining up with TRBD2. The CDR3 is made up of 17 amino acids. Germline assignment: CDR1 SGHRS and CDR2 YFSETQ. J was trimmed by 1 base and V by 4 bases; bases with no gene match: 10. The CDR3 reads CASSGSGAALNTGELFF. For the CDR3, the DNA is TGCGCCAGCAGCGGGAGCGGGGCAGCGTTGAACACCGGGGAGCTGTTTTTT. The whole variable domain, remainder taken from reference TRBV5-1 and TRBJ2-2, is KAGVTQTPRYLIKTRGQQVTLSCSPISGHRSVSWYQQTPGQGLQFLFEYFSETQRNKGNFPGRFSGRQFSNSRSEMNVSTLELGDSALYLCASSGSGAALNTGELFFGEGSRLTVL.

In this sample, this clonotype turned up many times. The chain has TRBV5-1 and TRBJ2-1, with 10 bases identical to TRBD2. This CDR3 has 15 residues. CDR1 is SGHRS and CDR2 is YFSETQ in the germline V gene. The V and J ends lost 2 bases and 8 bases, in that order; junction bases with no gene match: 7. CDR3 DNA: TGCGCCAGCAGCTTAAGCGGGAGGGCCCTGGATGAGCAGTTCTTC. This codes for CASSLSGRALDEQFF. The full variable domain, with the rest looked up from reference TRBV5-1 and TRBJ2-1, is KAGVTQTPRYLIKTRGQQVTLSCSPISGHRSVSWYQQTPGQGLQFLFEYFSETQRNKGNFPGRFSGRQFSNSRSEMNVSTLELGDSALYLCASSLSGRALDEQFFGPGTRLTVL.

The table lists this clonotype with many counts. This chain connects TRBV5-8 to TRBJ1-2; D is unclear. The CDR3 length is 14 residues. Germline V lookup: CDR1 SGHTS, CDR2 YDEGEE. V lost 5 bases, J lost 8 bases, and 19 bases lay in between. The CDR3 nucleotides are TGTGCCAGCAGTCTTCTAGACGGATCTGAGGGCTACACCTTC. Protein sequence: CASSLLDGSEGYTF.

In this sample, this clonotype turned up many times. The rearrangement links TRBV10-3 to TRBJ1-1, with 7 positions matching TRBD1. From germline, CDR1 is ENHRY and CDR2 SYGVKD. This CDR3 region has 14 residues. Unmatched junction bases numbered 5, after V lost 0 bases and J lost 7 bases. Written as DNA, the CDR3 is TGTGCCATCAGTGAGTCGGGGACAGTCGGTGAAGCTTTCTTT. Translating it yields CAISESGTVGEAFF.

The chain uses TRBV13 and TRBJ2-3, with a possible D match to TRBD2 (5 bases). The CDR3 loop spans 16 amino acids. Germline V gene data show CDR1 as PRHDT and CDR2 as FYEKMQ (reference sequence). V was clipped by 4 bases and J by 6 bases, with 20 bases between them. The DNA for the CDR3 is TGTGCCAGCAGCTCCCACCAAGCGGTCCTGGGGGATACGCAGTATTTT. Translating gives CASSSHQAVLGDTQYF.

In this sample, this clonotype turned up many times. This chain joins TRBV24-1 and TRBJ1-5; D not certain. With 9 bases removed from V and 0 bases from J, the gap between germline ends came to 8 bases. CDR1 is KGHDR, CDR2 SFDVKD, per germline. The CDR3 is 13 amino acids. The CDR3 DNA reads TGTGCCACCTCGGCCCGTAGCAATCAGCCCCAGCATTTT. Translation gives CATSARSNQPQHF.

The table lists this clonotype with a count of one. Possible read error: a much larger clone is one base away. This chain connects TRBV20-1 to TRBJ1-5, with TRBD1 matching over 8 bases. Germline V gene lookup returns CDR1 DFQATT and CDR2 SNEGSKA (reference sequence). This CDR3 has 12 amino acids. The DNA of the CDR3 is TGCAGTGCTCGACAGGGGAATCAGCCCCATCATTTT. Its translation: CSARQGNQPHHF.

The CDR3 here is CAIRGVSGTDTQYF. The CDR3 nucleotides are TGTGCCATCAGAGGAGTTAGCGGTACAGATACGCAGTATTTT. This chain connects TRBV10-3 to TRBJ2-3; tentatively, D is TRBD2 (6 bases). The V gene lost 6 bases and the J gene lost 3 bases, with 13 bases spanning the gap. CDR1 is ENHRY and CDR2 is SYGVKD in the germline V gene. This CDR3 is 14 amino acids long.

This clonotype was observed at least ten times. The chain is built from TRBV24-1 and TRBJ2-5; the D gene could be TRBD1 or TRBD2 (5 bases each). The length of the CDR3 is 15 residues. The germline V and J ends were trimmed by 9 bases and 5 bases, with 21 bases remaining between them. From germline, CDR1 is KGHDR and CDR2 SFDVKD. CDR3 protein: CATPDPGDVWETQYF. The DNA for the CDR3 is TGTGCCACCCCCGACCCCGGGGACGTCTGGGAGACCCAGTACTTC.

This clonotype was found many times. This chain connects TRBV11-2 to TRBJ2-5; D remains ambiguous. This CDR3 comprises 15 residues. Between the trimmed V and J ends, which lost 2 bases and 1 base, there was a span of 11 bases. Germline CDR1 is SGHAT and CDR2 is FQNNGV. The CDR3 sequence: CASSLNPRSQETQYF. Here the CDR3 DNA reads TGTGCCAGCAGCTTAAATCCACGATCCCAAGAGACCCAGTACTTC.

This clonotype was observed at least ten times. The chain has TRBV20-1 and TRBJ1-5; no definite D call. This CDR3 is built from 12 residues. Trimming removed 6 bases at V and 0 bases at J, with 6 bases between. Germline CDR1 and CDR2: DFQATT and SNEGSKA (reference sequence). The CDR3 sequence is CSAQPSNQPQHF. CDR3 DNA: TGCAGTGCCCAGCCTAGCAATCAGCCCCAGCATTTT.

As for this clonotype: This likely stems from a read error, as it lies one base from a far larger clone. The chain combines TRBV6-9 with TRBJ2-7; possibly TRBD1 for D (6 bases). Germline V CDR1 and CDR2: MNHGY, SVAAGI. CDR3 length: 15 amino acids. The CDR3 is CASSSHQGSPYEHYF. The CDR3 bases are TGTGCCAGCAGTTCGCATCAGGGGAGTCCATACGAGCATTACTTC.

In this sample, this clonotype turned up many times. The chain combines TRBV28 with TRBJ2-5; TRBD2 aligns across 13 bases. Germline CDR1 reads MDHEN; CDR2 reads SYDVKM. The ends lost 3 bases at V and 3 bases at J; junction bases unmatched: 7. This CDR3 contains 17 residues. This chain's CDR3 is CASSFLPGTSGEETQYF. In DNA form, the CDR3 reads TGTGCCAGCAGTTTTCTGCCCGGGACTAGCGGGGAAGAGACCCAGTACTTC. The entire variable domain, with the rest obtained from reference TRBV28 and TRBJ2-5, is as follows: DVKVTQSSRYLVKRTGEKVFLECVQDMDHENMFWYRQDPGLGLRLIYFSYDVKMKEKGDIPEGYSVSREKKERFSLILESASTNQTSMYLCASSFLPGTSGEETQYFGPGTRLLVL.

The rearrangement links TRBV29-1 to TRBJ2-1; 7 bases agree with TRBD2. Germline lookup yields CDR1 SQVTM and CDR2 ANQGSEA. V lost 5 bases to trimming and J lost 7 bases; unmatched junction nucleotides: 8. The CDR3 consists of 13 residues. As DNA, the CDR3 is TGCAGCGTTCGGGACTATAGAGAGAATGAGCAGTTCTTC. Its protein product is CSVRDYRENEQFF.

This clonotype occurred many times. The genes are TRBV5-1 and TRBJ2-5; weak D call: TRBD2 (5 bases). CDR1 SGHRS and CDR2 YFSETQ come from the germline V gene. Trimming cost V 0 bases and J 1 base, with 13 bases left between them. The CDR3 runs 16 residues. CDR3 DNA sequence: TGCGCCAGCAGCTTGGGTTCTAGCAATGGCCAAGAGACCCAGTACTTC. Protein: CASSLGSSNGQETQYF.

The table lists this clonotype with many counts. The chain is built from TRBV28 and TRBJ2-7; D unclear. CDR1 MDHEN and CDR2 SYDVKM come from the germline V gene. V lost 6 bases, J lost 2 bases, and 14 bases lay in between. This CDR3 spans 14 amino acids. This CDR3 is CASSPGRVPYEQYF. The CDR3 DNA follows: TGTGCCAGCAGCCCGGGCCGGGTTCCCTACGAGCAGTACTTC.

For this clonotype: This may be a read error, as it is one base from a much larger clone. The chain carries TRBV9 and TRBJ2-7, with D possibly matching TRBD1 (5 bases). Germline V gene sequence: CDR1 SGDLS, CDR2 YYNGEE. The CDR3 is 12 residues long. The germline V and J ends were trimmed by 5 bases and 7 bases, with 13 bases remaining between them. The chain's CDR3 is CASSVQVGEQYF. CDR3 in DNA: TGTGCCAGCAGTGTACAGGTGGGAGAGCAGTACTTC.

As for this clonotype: Given a much more abundant clone one base away, this may be a read error. The V gene is TRBV3-1, the J gene TRBJ1-4, with D unclear. The CDR3 length is 13 residues. CDR1 is LGHDT and CDR2 is YNNKEL in the germline V gene (reference sequence). The CDR3 loop is CASSQVAKEKLFF. CDR3 bases: TGTGCCAGCAGCCAAGTCGCTAAGGAAAAACTGTTTTTT.

This clonotype was counted between two and nine times. V and J are TRBV10-3 and TRBJ2-5; possible D gene TRBD2, 6 bases. Deletions cut 11 bases from V and 5 bases from J, with 18 bases between. The CDR3 runs to 13 residues. The V gene's germline CDR1 is ENHRY and CDR2 SYGVKD. The CDR3: CAARDSRAETQYF. CDR3 nucleotides: TGTGCCGCCAGGGACTCCCGGGCGGAGACCCAGTACTTC.

The chain is built from TRBV2 and TRBJ2-7; tentatively, D is TRBD2 (5 bases). Germline V gene sequence: CDR1 SNHLY, CDR2 FYNNEI. The CDR3 contains 13 residues. Trimming stripped 11 bases from V and 1 base from J, with 15 bases between. The CDR3 DNA sequence: TGTGCCTCGTTCGGGGTTGCATCCTACGAGCAGTACTTC. This gives the protein CASFGVASYEQYF.

Notes on this clonotype: Just one base apart from a much larger clone, this may be a read error. The genes are TRBV7-9 and TRBJ2-5; the D gene is possibly TRBD2 (7 bases). The CDR3 contains 12 residues. Germline values: CDR1 SEHNR, CDR2 FQNEAQ (reference sequence). V was cut by 9 bases and J by 2 bases, with 10 bases left in between. The CDR3 sequence: CARGRGQETQYF. The CDR3, as DNA: TGTGCCAGAGGGAGGGGGCAAGAGACCCAGTACTTC.

This clonotype was counted many times. The rearrangement links TRBV7-2 to TRBJ1-5, with D unresolved. The CDR3 contains 16 residues. Between the trimmed V and J ends, which lost 1 base and 4 bases, there was a span of 14 bases. Per the germline V gene, CDR1 is SGHTA and CDR2 is FQGNSA. CDR3 bases: TGTGCCAGCAGCTTAGGTCTGGGCCGCCTAAATCAGCCCCAGCATTTT. Its protein product is CASSLGLGRLNQPQHF.

V gene TRBV28 combines with J gene TRBJ2-7; the D gene is possibly TRBD2 (7 bases). The V gene lost 4 bases and the J gene lost 1 base, with 17 bases spanning the gap. This CDR3 is built from 16 residues. Germline assignment: CDR1 MDHEN and CDR2 SYDVKM. This CDR3 reads CASSSPGGARSYEQYF. The CDR3 DNA is TGTGCCAGCAGTTCCCCTGGGGGGGCAAGGTCCTACGAGCAGTACTTC.

Ten or more counts support this clonotype. This sequence joins TRBV29-1 and TRBJ1-1, with a possible D match to TRBD1 (6 bases). Trimming pared 4 bases from V and 5 bases from J, leaving 17 bases between. This CDR3 is 14 amino acids long. The germline gives CDR1 SQVTM, CDR2 ANQGSEA. The DNA for the CDR3 is TGCAGCGTTGCTGTGGGGGGCGGTGGAACTGAAGCTTTCTTT. It encodes CSVAVGGGGTEAFF.